This T cell receptor beta chain was captured in a study of beta chain features in type 1 diabetes. Findings of the study overall: Patients with type 1 diabetes showed fewer VDJ junction insertions and more deletions. In patients and controls equally, PCR might favor templates that are shorter. Resolution of whether HLA type affects TCRB rearrangement was not achieved here.

Sequencing targeted expressed TCRB transcripts, as all isolated RNA had been reverse transcribed. Data came from immunoSEQ multiplex PCR; TCRdb stores just in-frame clones and leaves some out. This sample has hundreds of thousands of clones; roughly 12% occur once, and the top ten carry under 0.02%. Worth noting for this clone: Its antigen is unidentified.

CD45RO/CCR7/CD25/CD127/CD95/CD27 staining was used to isolate CD4+ naive, central memory, regulatory and stem cell-like memory cells by sorting. Specimen: naive CD4+ T cells from blood. The receptor was derived from a man aged 18 to 30 in good health.

In DNA, the CDR3 is TGTGCCAGCAGCTTACGGGAATTCACCGGGGAGCTGTTTTTT. It translates to CASSLREFTGELFF. The rearrangement uses TRBV7-2 and TRBJ2-2; a weak D match, TRBD2 (5 bases). CDR3 length: 14 residues. Germline CDR1 is SGHTA and CDR2 is FQGNSA. V was cut by 2 bases and J by 4 bases, with 8 bases left in between.